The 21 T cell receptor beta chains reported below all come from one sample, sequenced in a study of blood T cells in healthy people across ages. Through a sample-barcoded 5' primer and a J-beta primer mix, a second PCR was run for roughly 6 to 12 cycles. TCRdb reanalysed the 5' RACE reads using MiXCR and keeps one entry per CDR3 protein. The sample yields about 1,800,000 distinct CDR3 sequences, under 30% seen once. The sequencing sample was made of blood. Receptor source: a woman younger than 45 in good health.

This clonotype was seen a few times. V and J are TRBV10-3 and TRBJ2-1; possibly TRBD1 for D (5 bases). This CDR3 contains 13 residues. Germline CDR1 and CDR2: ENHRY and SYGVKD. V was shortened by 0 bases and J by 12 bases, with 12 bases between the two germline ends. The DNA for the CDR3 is TGTGCCATCAGTGAGTCCCTCGAAGGGGCGCAGTTCTTC. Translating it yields CAISESLEGAQFF.

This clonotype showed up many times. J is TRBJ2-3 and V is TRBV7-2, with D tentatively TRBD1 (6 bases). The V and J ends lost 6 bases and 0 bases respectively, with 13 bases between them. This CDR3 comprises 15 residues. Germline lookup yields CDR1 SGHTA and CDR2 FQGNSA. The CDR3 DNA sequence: TGTGCCAGCAGGTTGGACAGATCTAGCACAGATACGCAGTATTTT. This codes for CASRLDRSSTDTQYF.

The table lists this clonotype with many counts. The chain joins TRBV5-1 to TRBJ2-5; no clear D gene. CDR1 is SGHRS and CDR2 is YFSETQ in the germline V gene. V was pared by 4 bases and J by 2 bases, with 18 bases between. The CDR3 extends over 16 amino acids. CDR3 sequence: CASSLGFVRRQETQYF. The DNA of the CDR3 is TGCGCCAGCAGCCTTGGGTTCGTAAGGCGGCAAGAGACCCAGTACTTC.

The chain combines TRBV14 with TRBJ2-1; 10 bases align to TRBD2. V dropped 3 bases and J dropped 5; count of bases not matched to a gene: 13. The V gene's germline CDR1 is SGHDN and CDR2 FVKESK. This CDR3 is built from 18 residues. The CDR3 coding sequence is TGTGCCAGCAGCCACCTCGGGGCTAGCGGGAGTAGGAACAATGAGCAGTTCTTC. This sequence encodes CASSHLGASGSRNNEQFF.

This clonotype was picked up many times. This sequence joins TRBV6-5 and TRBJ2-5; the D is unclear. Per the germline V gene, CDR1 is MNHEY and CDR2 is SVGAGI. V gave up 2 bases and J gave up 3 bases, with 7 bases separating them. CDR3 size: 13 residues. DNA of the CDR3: TGTGCCAGCAGTTACGGCACTAAAGAGACCCAGTACTTC. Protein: CASSYGTKETQYF.

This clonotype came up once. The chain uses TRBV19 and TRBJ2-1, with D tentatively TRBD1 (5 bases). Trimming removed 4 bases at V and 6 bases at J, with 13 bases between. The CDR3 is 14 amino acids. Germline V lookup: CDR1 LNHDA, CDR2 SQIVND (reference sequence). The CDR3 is CASSKVSRGNEQFF. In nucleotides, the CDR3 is TGTGCCAGTAGTAAAGTCTCTAGGGGCAATGAGCAGTTCTTC.

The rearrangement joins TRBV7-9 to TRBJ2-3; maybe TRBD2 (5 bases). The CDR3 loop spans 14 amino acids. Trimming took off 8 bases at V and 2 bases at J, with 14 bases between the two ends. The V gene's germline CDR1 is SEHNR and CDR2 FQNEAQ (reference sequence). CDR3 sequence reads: CASFGGCDTDTQYF. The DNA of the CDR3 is TGTGCCAGCTTCGGCGGGTGCGACACAGATACGCAGTATTTT.

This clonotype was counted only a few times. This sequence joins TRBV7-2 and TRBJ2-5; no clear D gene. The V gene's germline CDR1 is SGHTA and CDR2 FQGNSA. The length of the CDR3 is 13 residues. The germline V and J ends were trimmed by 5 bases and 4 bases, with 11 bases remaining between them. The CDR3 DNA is TGTGCCAGCAGCCCAACCGCGGTAGAGACCCAGTACTTC. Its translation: CASSPTAVETQYF.

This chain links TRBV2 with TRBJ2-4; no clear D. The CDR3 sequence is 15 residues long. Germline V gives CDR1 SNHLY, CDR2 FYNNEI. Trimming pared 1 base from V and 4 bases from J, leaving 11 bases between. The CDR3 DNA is TGTGCCAGCAGTGAAGAGCAGGCCGTAAAAAACATTCAGTACTTC. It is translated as CASSEEQAVKNIQYF.

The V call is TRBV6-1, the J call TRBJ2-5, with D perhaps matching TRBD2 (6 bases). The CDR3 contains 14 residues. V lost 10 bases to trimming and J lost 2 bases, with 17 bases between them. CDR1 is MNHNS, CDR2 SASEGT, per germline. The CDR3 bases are TGTGCCACTATGACTAGGCCGCTTCAAGAGACCCAGTACTTC. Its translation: CATMTRPLQETQYF.

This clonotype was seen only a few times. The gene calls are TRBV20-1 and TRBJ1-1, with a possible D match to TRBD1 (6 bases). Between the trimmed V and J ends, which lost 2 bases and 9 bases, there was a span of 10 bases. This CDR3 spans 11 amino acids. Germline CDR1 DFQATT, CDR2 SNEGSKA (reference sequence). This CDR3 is CSARPGQKAFF. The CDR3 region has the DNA TGCAGTGCTAGACCCGGACAGAAAGCTTTCTTT.

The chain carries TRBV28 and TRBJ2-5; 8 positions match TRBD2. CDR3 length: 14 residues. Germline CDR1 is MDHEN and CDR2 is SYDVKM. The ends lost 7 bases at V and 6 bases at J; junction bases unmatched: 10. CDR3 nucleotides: TGTGCCAGCAACCTACCGGGGGGGCCGAAGACCCAGTACTTC. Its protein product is CASNLPGGPKTQYF.

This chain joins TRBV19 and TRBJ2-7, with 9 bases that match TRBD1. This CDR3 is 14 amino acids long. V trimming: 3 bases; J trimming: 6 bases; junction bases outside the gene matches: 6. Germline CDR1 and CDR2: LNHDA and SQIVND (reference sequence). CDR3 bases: TGTGCCAGTAGTATCGGGACAGGGCCCTCCGAGCAGTACTTC. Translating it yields CASSIGTGPSEQYF.

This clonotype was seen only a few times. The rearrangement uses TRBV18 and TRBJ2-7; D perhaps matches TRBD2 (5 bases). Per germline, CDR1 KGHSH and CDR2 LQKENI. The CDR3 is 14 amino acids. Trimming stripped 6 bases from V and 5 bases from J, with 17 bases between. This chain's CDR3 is CASSPVSGIHEQYF. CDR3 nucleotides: TGTGCCAGCTCCCCTGTGTCGGGGATCCACGAGCAGTACTTC. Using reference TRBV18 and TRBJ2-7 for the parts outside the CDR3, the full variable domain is NAGVMQNPRHLVRRRGQEARLRCSPMKGHSHVYWYRQLPEEGLKFMVYLQKENIIDESGMPKERFSAEFPKEGPSILRIQQVVRGDSAAYFCASSPVSGIHEQYFGPGTRLTVT.

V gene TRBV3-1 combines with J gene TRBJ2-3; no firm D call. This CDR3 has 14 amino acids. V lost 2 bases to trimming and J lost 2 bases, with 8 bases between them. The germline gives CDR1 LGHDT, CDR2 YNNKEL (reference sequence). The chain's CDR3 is CASSQSDPTDTQYF. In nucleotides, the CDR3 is TGTGCCAGCAGCCAATCTGACCCCACAGATACGCAGTATTTT.

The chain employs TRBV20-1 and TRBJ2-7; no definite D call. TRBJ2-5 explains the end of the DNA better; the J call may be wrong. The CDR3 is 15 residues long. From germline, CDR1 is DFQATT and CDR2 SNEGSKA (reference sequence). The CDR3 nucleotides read TGCAGTGCTAGAGATGCGACGGGCCACTGGGAGACCCAGTACTTC. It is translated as CSARDATGHWETQYF.

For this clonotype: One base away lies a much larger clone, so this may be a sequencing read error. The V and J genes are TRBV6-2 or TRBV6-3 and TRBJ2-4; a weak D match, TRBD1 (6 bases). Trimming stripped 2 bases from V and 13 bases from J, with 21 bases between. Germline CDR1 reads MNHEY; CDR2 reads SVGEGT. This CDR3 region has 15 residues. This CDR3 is CASSYGGGSAYGQYF. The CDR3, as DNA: TGTGCCAGCAGTTACGGGGGCGGATCGGCCTACGGGCAGTACTTC.

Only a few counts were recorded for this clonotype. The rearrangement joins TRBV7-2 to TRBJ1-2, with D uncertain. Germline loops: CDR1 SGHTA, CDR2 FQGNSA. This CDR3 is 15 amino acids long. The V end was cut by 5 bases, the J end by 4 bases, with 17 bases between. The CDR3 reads CASSATREGIYGYTF. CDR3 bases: TGTGCCAGCAGCGCTACCCGGGAGGGTATCTATGGCTACACCTTC.

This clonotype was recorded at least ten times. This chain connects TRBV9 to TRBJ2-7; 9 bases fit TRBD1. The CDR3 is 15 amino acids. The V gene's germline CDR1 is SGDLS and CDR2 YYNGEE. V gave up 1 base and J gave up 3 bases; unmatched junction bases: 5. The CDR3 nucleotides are TGTGCCAGCAGCGTATCGGACAGGGGTGGCTACGAGCAGTACTTC. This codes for CASSVSDRGGYEQYF.

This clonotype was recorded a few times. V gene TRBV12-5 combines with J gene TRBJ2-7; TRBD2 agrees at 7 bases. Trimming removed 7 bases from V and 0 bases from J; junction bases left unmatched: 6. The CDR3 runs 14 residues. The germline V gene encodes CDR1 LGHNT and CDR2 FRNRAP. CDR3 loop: CASAQRESSYEQYF. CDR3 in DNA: TGTGCTAGTGCCCAGCGGGAAAGCTCCTACGAGCAGTACTTC.

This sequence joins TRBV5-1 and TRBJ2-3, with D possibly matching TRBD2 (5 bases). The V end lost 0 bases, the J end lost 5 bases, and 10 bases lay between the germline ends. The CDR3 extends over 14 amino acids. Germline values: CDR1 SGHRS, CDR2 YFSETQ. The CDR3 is CASSLGSGEDTQYF. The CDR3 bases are TGCGCCAGCAGCTTGGGTTCCGGGGAAGATACGCAGTATTTT.